This record covers a single T cell receptor beta chain. Its antigen is unidentified. The data stem from a study of cytomegalovirus exposure and HLA in healthy donors. The CDR3 extends over 16 amino acids. Germline V gene sequence: CDR1 LGHNA, CDR2 YNFKEQ. V lost 1 base and J 0 bases, leaving 10 bases between the germline ends. Findings and limits, study-wide: One later analysis reportedly identified an Asian-associated ancestry cluster that showed fewer N-insertions than the approximately 710-donor mean. CMV antigen specificity was confirmed in vitro for three CMV-associated chains.

In the PCR, 60 Vbeta and 13 Jbeta primers were used. Repertoires were generated with immunoSEQ multiplex PCR, while TCRdb's copy carries only in-frame clones and drops some. The repertoire consists of some 110,000 clones, with around 10% occurring once and the leading ten covering more than 5%. This rearrangement joins TRBV4-2 to TRBJ2-4; D remains ambiguous. The sequence derives from a middle-aged man in good health and CMV-seropositive. Material: PBMCs. CDR3 nucleotides: TGTGCCAGCAGCCAAGTTAGTACTCTAGCCAAAAACATTCAGTACTTC. Its translation is CASSQVSTLAKNIQYF.